The 25 T cell receptor beta chains below were found in one sample sequenced in a study of blood T cell repertoires in COVID-19. Produced via immunoSEQ multiplex PCR; TCRdb's table is partial and in-frame only. The repertoire includes roughly 270,000 clones, roughly 80% of them detected once, and approximately 5% sits in the top ten. Material for sequencing was PBMCs or T cells enriched from blood (not recorded which). The receptors were gathered from a man in his forties or fifties who had been exposed to COVID-19.

The chain carries TRBV3-1 (or the pseudogene TRBV3-2) and TRBJ1-6; perhaps TRBD1 as D (6 bases). The CDR3 is made up of 14 amino acids. Trimming shortened V by 5 bases and J by 8 bases, and 13 bases separated the two germline ends. Germline V gene lookup returns CDR1 LGHDT and CDR2 YNNKEL (reference sequence). CDR3 DNA sequence: TGTGCCAGCAGCAGCGGGACACCGGATTCACCCCTCCACTTT. This encodes CASSSGTPDSPLHF.

The genes are TRBV5-1 and TRBJ1-1, with D possibly TRBD1 on 5 matching bases. CDR1 is SGHRS and CDR2 is YFSETQ in the germline V gene. The ends were cut back, 2 bases at V and 0 bases at J, with 11 bases in the middle. CDR3 length: 15 residues. The CDR3 loop reads CASSLGVVMNTEAFF. The DNA for the CDR3 is TGCGCCAGCAGCTTAGGGGTCGTGATGAACACTGAAGCTTTCTTT.

This chain joins TRBV30 and TRBJ1-2; D ambiguous. V lost 2 bases, J lost 7 bases, and 8 bases lay in between. The CDR3 contains 11 residues. Germline CDR1 and CDR2: GTSNPN and SVGIG (reference sequence). CDR3 coding DNA: TGTGCCTGGAGTCAATTGAGTGGCTACACCTTC. Its protein is CAWSQLSGYTF.

The chain carries TRBV5-4 and TRBJ2-5; possibly TRBD2 for D (7 bases). V lost 3 bases to trimming and J lost 9 bases, with 12 bases between them. This CDR3 is built from 12 residues. Germline-derived CDR1 and CDR2 are SGHNT and YYREEE (reference sequence). In DNA form, the CDR3 reads TGTGCCAGCAGCTCCGAGGGGGGGGCCCAGTACTTC. Residues: CASSSEGGAQYF. The whole variable domain, filled in from reference TRBV5-4 and TRBJ2-5, reads ETGVTQSPTHLIKTRGQQVTLRCSSQSGHNTVSWYQQALGQGPQFIFQYYREEENGRGNFPPRFSGLQFPNYSSELNVNALELDDSALYLCASSSEGGAQYFGPGTRLLVL.

This rearrangement joins TRBV19 to TRBJ2-5, with D tentatively TRBD1 (5 bases). Germline V gene lookup returns CDR1 LNHDA and CDR2 SQIVND (reference sequence). The length of the CDR3 is 15 residues. V lost 6 bases and J 1 base, leaving 15 bases between the germline ends. DNA of the CDR3: TGTGCCAGTAGCTCGTCGAGACAGTTCCAAGAGACCCAGTACTTC. It specifies CASSSSRQFQETQYF. The complete variable domain, with remaining parts taken from reference TRBV19 and TRBJ2-5, reads DGGITQSPKYLFRKEGQNVTLSCEQNLNHDAMYWYRQDPGQGLRLIYYSQIVNDFQKGDIAEGYSVSREKKESFPLTVTSAQKNPTAFYLCASSSSRQFQETQYFGPGTRLLVL.

This clone came up once. This chain joins TRBV7-2 and TRBJ1-1; D possibly corresponds to TRBD1 (5 bases). This CDR3 region has 13 residues. The germline V gene has CDR1 SGHTA and CDR2 FQGNSA. Trimming took off 3 bases at V and 1 base at J, with 6 bases between the two ends. CDR3 sequence (DNA): TGTGCCAGCAGCTTCACAGGGAACACTGAAGCTTTCTTT. Translated, it gives CASSFTGNTEAFF.

In this sample, this clone turned up once. The chain is built from TRBV30 and TRBJ1-1; perhaps TRBD1 as D (5 bases). Per the germline V gene, CDR1 is GTSNPN and CDR2 is SVGIG (reference sequence). This CDR3 has 11 residues. Trimming cost V 2 bases and J 8 bases, with 9 bases left between them. The CDR3 DNA reads as TGTGCCTGGAGTCCACGGGGGGAAGCTTTCTTT. As protein: CAWSPRGEAFF.

A single count supports this clone. This chain uses TRBV9 with TRBJ2-5; possible D gene TRBD1, 5 bases. V lost 2 bases and J lost 5, with 16 bases in between. Germline V gene lookup returns CDR1 SGDLS and CDR2 YYNGEE. The CDR3 is 15 amino acids. The CDR3: CASSVGQSFPETQYF. The CDR3 DNA reads as TGTGCCAGCAGCGTGGGGCAAAGCTTTCCGGAGACCCAGTACTTC.

This chain uses TRBV19 with TRBJ2-5; TRBD1 agrees at 9 bases. Trimming cost V 3 bases and J 5 bases; bases outside gene matches: 10. Germline CDR1 LNHDA, CDR2 SQIVND (reference sequence). CDR3 length: 16 amino acids. The CDR3 here is CASSIIGTGRSETQYF. The DNA for the CDR3 is TGTGCCAGTAGTATCATTGGGACAGGGAGGTCCGAGACCCAGTACTTC. Full variable domain (outside the CDR3, taken from reference TRBV19 and TRBJ2-5): DGGITQSPKYLFRKEGQNVTLSCEQNLNHDAMYWYRQDPGQGLRLIYYSQIVNDFQKGDIAEGYSVSREKKESFPLTVTSAQKNPTAFYLCASSIIGTGRSETQYFGPGTRLLVL.

J is TRBJ1-1 and V is TRBV9; TRBD1 is a possible D gene (5 bases). From germline, CDR1 is SGDLS and CDR2 YYNGEE. The CDR3 contains 12 residues. The germline V and J ends were trimmed by 9 bases and 5 bases, with 14 bases remaining between them. The CDR3 sequence: CATPREGTEAFF. CDR3 bases: TGTGCCACCCCCAGGGAGGGTACTGAAGCTTTCTTT.

The chain employs TRBV7-8 and TRBJ1-5; tentative D call: TRBD1 (5 bases). CDR1 is SGHVS and CDR2 is FQNEAQ in the germline V gene. There are 15 residues in the CDR3. The V end lost 1 base, the J end lost 5 bases, and 12 bases lay between the germline ends. CDR3 DNA sequence: TGTGCCAGCAGCTTAGTGCAGGGATTGTATCAGCCCCAGCATTTT. It is translated as CASSLVQGLYQPQHF.

The chain recombines TRBV30 with TRBJ2-1; D is uncertain. The ends were cut back, 0 bases at V and 10 bases at J, with 13 bases in the middle. Germline V gives CDR1 GTSNPN, CDR2 SVGIG (reference sequence). The CDR3 covers 13 residues. The CDR3 loop reads CAWSVPAVSEQFF. CDR3 nucleotides: TGTGCCTGGAGTGTTCCTGCCGTGAGCGAGCAGTTCTTC.

The chain carries TRBV18 and TRBJ2-1, with a possible D match to TRBD1 (5 bases). The CDR3 is made up of 14 amino acids. Germline V gives CDR1 KGHSH, CDR2 LQKENI. Trimming removed 2 bases at V and 5 bases at J, with 10 bases between. The CDR3 loop reads CASSPRGAHNEQFF. DNA of the CDR3: TGTGCCAGCTCACCAAGGGGTGCACACAATGAGCAGTTCTTC.

The rearrangement uses TRBV5-5 and TRBJ2-3, with D perhaps matching TRBD2 (5 bases). The CDR3 length is 14 residues. Germline V gene lookup returns CDR1 SGHKS and CDR2 YYEKEE (reference sequence). Trimming removed 1 base from V and 5 bases from J, with 11 bases in between. The CDR3 here is CASSLSTSGDTQYF. The CDR3 region has the DNA TGTGCCAGCAGCTTGAGTACAAGCGGAGATACGCAGTATTTT.

This chain uses TRBV4-1 with TRBJ1-3; D is perhaps TRBD1 (6 bases). CDR1 and CDR2 (germline): MGHRA, YSYEKL. The germline V and J ends were trimmed by 2 bases and 8 bases, with 16 bases remaining between them. The CDR3 is 15 residues long. Here the CDR3 reads CASSQYRVLGDTIYF. As DNA, the CDR3 is TGCGCCAGCAGCCAATACAGGGTGTTAGGGGACACCATATATTTT.

This clone was seen just once. The chain links TRBV28 to TRBJ1-1, with a weak D call TRBD1 (5 bases). Germline V lookup: CDR1 MDHEN, CDR2 SYDVKM. V lost 2 bases to trimming and J lost 6 bases, with 16 bases between them. The CDR3 runs to 15 residues. The CDR3: CASSLPPLGGAEAFF. Written as DNA, the CDR3 is TGTGCCAGCAGTTTACCCCCACTCGGGGGGGCTGAAGCTTTCTTT.

The rearrangement joins TRBV6-6 to TRBJ1-3; 8 nucleotides agree with TRBD1. After removal of 5 bases from V and 0 bases from J, the junction contained 3 bases not matched to a gene. CDR3 length: 15 amino acids. Germline lookup yields CDR1 MNHNY and CDR2 SVGAGI (reference sequence). The CDR3 nucleotides are TGTGCCAGCAGTCCAGGACAGGGCTCTGGAAACACCATATATTTT. Amino acids: CASSPGQGSGNTIYF.

The sample holds one count of this clone. The gene calls are TRBV19 and TRBJ2-7; 10 nucleotides line up with TRBD2. Germline V gene sequence: CDR1 LNHDA, CDR2 SQIVND (reference sequence). The CDR3 is 17 amino acids. Unmatched junction bases numbered 12, after V lost 5 bases and J lost 2 bases. The CDR3 nucleotides are TGTGCCAGTAGTGTCGCCACTCAGCGGGGGGGGGCCTACGAGCAGTACTTC. This gives the protein CASSVATQRGGAYEQYF.

This sequence joins TRBV4-1 and TRBJ1-5, with 9 bases aligning to TRBD1. Germline values: CDR1 MGHRA, CDR2 YSYEKL. CDR3 length equals 15 residues. Unmatched junction bases numbered 5, after V lost 1 base and J lost 7 bases. As DNA, the CDR3 is TGCGCCAGCAGCCAAGGGGGACAGGGTCAACAGCCCCAGCATTTT. This sequence encodes CASSQGGQGQQPQHF.

About this clone itself: The germline gene is not matched at one end of the junction; a read error may be the cause. V usage is TRBV7-7 and J usage is TRBJ1-1; D remains unclear. The germline CDR1 and CDR2 sequences are SSHAT and FNYEAQ (reference sequence). CDR3 size: 12 residues. The CDR3 here is CASSSSGEEAFF. In DNA form, the CDR3 reads TGTGCTAGCAGCTCATCCGGGGAGGAAGCTTTCTTT.

The gene calls are TRBV4-1 and TRBJ2-4; 10 positions match TRBD1. Germline CDR1 and CDR2: MGHRA and YSYEKL. This CDR3 is 20 amino acids long. Germline trimming cut 0 bases from V and 8 bases from J; bases unmatched to any gene: 19. CDR3 sequence reads: CASSQERQGARSGVSDIQYF. The CDR3 nucleotides read TGCGCCAGCAGCCAAGAAAGACAGGGGGCGCGATCAGGGGTCTCGGACATTCAGTACTTC.

J is TRBJ1-3 and V is TRBV18, with D tentatively TRBD1 (5 bases). CDR1 is KGHSH, CDR2 LQKENI, per germline. V shed 3 bases and J shed 4 bases, with 10 bases lying between them. The CDR3 is 14 residues long. For the CDR3, the DNA is TGTGCCAGCTCACCGTCGGGGGACGGAAACACCATATATTTT. Protein sequence: CASSPSGDGNTIYF.

The CDR3 region has the DNA TGTGCCAGCTCACCTCCGGGACAGGGTTTTGCTGGAAACACCATATATTTT. Its protein is CASSPPGQGFAGNTIYF. The chain recombines TRBV18 with TRBJ1-3; 9 positions agree with TRBD1. The CDR3 runs to 17 residues. Germline V CDR1 and CDR2: KGHSH, LQKENI. Trimming took 3 bases from V and 2 from J; bases not matched to a gene: 8.

The V gene is TRBV7-9, the J gene TRBJ1-2; D is uncertain. Trimming pared 2 bases from V and 8 bases from J, leaving 15 bases between. In germline, CDR1 is SEHNR, CDR2 FQNEAQ (reference sequence). This CDR3 is 14 amino acids long. The CDR3: CASSLFADFGGYTF. The CDR3 bases are TGTGCCAGCAGCTTATTCGCCGACTTTGGAGGCTACACCTTC.

The chain combines TRBV7-9 with TRBJ1-5; D not certain. The CDR3 consists of 17 residues. The germline V gene encodes CDR1 SEHNR and CDR2 FQNEAQ (reference sequence). V shed 2 bases and J shed 4 bases, with 18 bases lying between them. CDR3 bases: TGTGCCAGCAGCTTATTTACCTGGCAGACTTTAAATCAGCCCCAGCATTTT. This codes for CASSLFTWQTLNQPQHF. The full variable domain, rest sourced from reference TRBV7-9 and TRBJ1-5, is DTGVSQNPRHKITKRGQNVTFRCDPISEHNRLYWYRQTLGQGPEFLTYFQNEAQLEKSRLLSDRFSAERPKGSFSTLEIQRTEQGDSAMYLCASSLFTWQTLNQPQHFGDGTRLSIL.